This is a list of T cell receptor beta chains from one sample in a study of blood T cells in healthy people across ages. TCRdb analysed the 5' RACE reads with MiXCR anew, one entry per CDR3 protein. The sample holds about 1.6 million distinct CDR3 sequences; 34% are singletons and the top ten take about 11%. Sequenced material: blood. The receptor set was obtained from a woman aged 25 to 39 in good health. CDR3s include the opening cysteine and the closing phenylalanine or tryptophan.

j_gene: TRBJ2-2
v_gene: TRBV6-1
len: 13
CDR3aa: CAGRRANTGELFF

j_gene: TRBJ1-4
v_gene: TRBV10-3
len: 15
CDR3aa: CASSESITTNEKLFF

j_gene: TRBJ2-2
v_gene: TRBV4-1
len: 17
CDR3aa: CASSQDLTGGMAGELFF

j_gene: TRBJ1-1
v_gene: TRBV6-1
len: 14
CDR3aa: CASSGVGGGAEAFF

j_gene: TRBJ2-7
v_gene: TRBV15
len: 20
CDR3aa: CATSRDRTDGGRWDLYEQYF

j_gene: TRBJ2-5
v_gene: TRBV6-1
len: 14
CDR3aa: CASSVRDPQIAQYF

j_gene: TRBJ2-3
v_gene: TRBV4-2
len: 16
CDR3aa: CASSQDTGLKTDTQYF

j_gene: TRBJ1-2
v_gene: TRBV20-1
len: 16
CDR3aa: CSARDPWQERNYGYTF

j_gene: TRBJ1-2
v_gene: TRBV12-3/TRBV12-4
len: 14
CDR3aa: CASSLDLAGGGHTF

j_gene: TRBJ2-1
v_gene: TRBV4-2
len: 17
CDR3aa: CASSQSSRTSGSNEQFF

j_gene: TRBJ2-7
v_gene: TRBV2
len: 12
CDR3aa: CASSIGQGGQYF

j_gene: TRBJ2-7
v_gene: TRBV12-3/TRBV12-4
len: 15
CDR3aa: CASSLWGGTKTGQYF

j_gene: TRBJ2-7
v_gene: TRBV7-3
len: 13
CDR3aa: CASSLTEGYEQYF

j_gene: TRBJ2-5
v_gene: TRBV5-5
len: 12
CDR3aa: CASSLMSETQYF

j_gene: TRBJ2-1
v_gene: TRBV20-1
len: 16
CDR3aa: CSATNLISGTASEQFF

j_gene: TRBJ2-6
v_gene: TRBV6-5
len: 15
CDR3aa: CASSLRTSGANVLTF

j_gene: TRBJ1-1
v_gene: TRBV10-3
len: 15
CDR3aa: CAISTRQGTNTEAFF

j_gene: TRBJ1-5
v_gene: TRBV20-1
len: 16
CDR3aa: CSARDEGQGTNQPQHF

j_gene: TRBJ1-1
v_gene: TRBV12-3/TRBV12-4
len: 12
CDR3aa: CASSQANTEAFF

j_gene: TRBJ2-1
v_gene: TRBV7-9
len: 18
CDR3aa: CASSLQGDVGRAYNEQFF

j_gene: TRBJ2-1
v_gene: TRBV5-1
len: 12
CDR3aa: CASTKNYNEQFF

j_gene: TRBJ2-7
v_gene: TRBV4-1
len: 16
CDR3aa: CASSHEITGTNYEQYF

j_gene: TRBJ1-2
v_gene: TRBV28
len: 13
CDR3aa: CASRGHRNYGYTF

j_gene: TRBJ2-6
v_gene: TRBV5-1
len: 17
CDR3aa: CASSLGHTNSGANVLTF

j_gene: TRBJ2-1
v_gene: TRBV9
len: 16
CDR3aa: CASSALGGGSYNEQFF

j_gene: TRBJ1-1
v_gene: TRBV7-2
len: 13
CDR3aa: CASSSGQPVKAFF

j_gene: TRBJ2-1
v_gene: TRBV18
len: 16
CDR3aa: CASSALAPVSNNEQFF

j_gene: TRBJ2-1
v_gene: TRBV10-3
len: 14
CDR3aa: CAISEDTTFNEQFF

j_gene: TRBJ2-5
v_gene: TRBV29-1
len: 14
CDR3aa: CSVEASRHWETQYF

j_gene: TRBJ2-7
v_gene: TRBV13
len: 16
CDR3aa: CASSQTGTGSSYEQYF

j_gene: TRBJ1-2
v_gene: TRBV25-1
len: 13
CDR3aa: CASSESGAGGYTF

j_gene: TRBJ1-2
v_gene: TRBV5-1
len: 16
CDR3aa: CASSLAGDRVVDGYTF

j_gene: TRBJ2-1
v_gene: TRBV5-5
len: 15
CDR3aa: CASSVEGQAGREQFF

j_gene: TRBJ2-5
v_gene: TRBV2
len: 14
CDR3aa: CASKGGRTEETQYF

j_gene: TRBJ2-5
v_gene: TRBV5-1
len: 14
CDR3aa: CASSSDGARETQYF